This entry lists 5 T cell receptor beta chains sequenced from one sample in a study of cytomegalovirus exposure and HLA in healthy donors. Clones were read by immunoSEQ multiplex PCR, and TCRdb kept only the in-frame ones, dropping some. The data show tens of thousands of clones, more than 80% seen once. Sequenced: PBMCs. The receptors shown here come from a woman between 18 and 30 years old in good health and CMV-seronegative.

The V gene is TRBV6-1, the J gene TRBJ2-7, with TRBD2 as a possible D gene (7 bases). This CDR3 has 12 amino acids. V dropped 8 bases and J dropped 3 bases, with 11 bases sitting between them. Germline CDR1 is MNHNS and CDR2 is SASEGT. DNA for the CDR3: TGTGCCAGCGGGGGGGGGCTCTACGAGCAGTACTTC. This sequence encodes CASGGGLYEQYF.

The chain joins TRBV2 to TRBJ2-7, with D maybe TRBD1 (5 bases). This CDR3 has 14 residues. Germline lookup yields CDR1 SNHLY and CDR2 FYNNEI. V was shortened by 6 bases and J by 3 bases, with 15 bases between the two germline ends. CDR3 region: CASSSDRNNYEQYF. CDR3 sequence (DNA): TGTGCCAGCAGCTCAGACAGAAATAACTACGAGCAGTACTTC.

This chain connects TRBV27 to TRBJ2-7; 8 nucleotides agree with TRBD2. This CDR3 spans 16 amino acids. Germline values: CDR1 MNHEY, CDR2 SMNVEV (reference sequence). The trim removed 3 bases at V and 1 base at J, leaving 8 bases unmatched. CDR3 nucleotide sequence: TGTGCCAGCAGTTTGGGGAGCGGGAGTGCTTCCTACGAGCAGTACTTC. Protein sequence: CASSLGSGSASYEQYF.

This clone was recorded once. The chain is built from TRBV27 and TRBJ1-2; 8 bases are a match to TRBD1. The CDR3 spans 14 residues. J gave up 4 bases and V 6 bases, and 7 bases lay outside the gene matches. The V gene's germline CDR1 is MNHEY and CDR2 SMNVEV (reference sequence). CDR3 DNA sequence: TGTGCCAGCAGATTCACCGGACAGGGCTATGGCTACACCTTC. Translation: CASRFTGQGYGYTF.

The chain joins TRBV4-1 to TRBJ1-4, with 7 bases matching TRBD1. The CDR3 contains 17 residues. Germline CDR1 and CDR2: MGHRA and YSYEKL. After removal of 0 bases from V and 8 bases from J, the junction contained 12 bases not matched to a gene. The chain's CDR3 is CASSQDNHAGGYEKLFF. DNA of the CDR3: TGCGCCAGCAGCCAAGATAATCATGCAGGGGGGTACGAAAAACTGTTTTTT.